Listed below are T cell receptor beta chains from one sample, sequenced in a study of shared clonotypes between healthy human individuals. Clones were read by immunoSEQ multiplex PCR, and TCRdb kept only the in-frame ones, dropping some. This sample has some 740,000 clones; nearly 95% occur once, and the top ten carry approximately 25%. Sequenced material: naive CD8+ T cells sorted from blood. All receptors come from a man under 40 in good health. Both conserved end residues are part of each CDR3. Each record gives: CDR3 protein, clone size, V gene. Expanded clones get a size class; other rows say once, few or many, or leave the size out.

CDR3: CASSGDFGFTEAFF
size: NA
V: TRBV2

CDR3: CASSLLDLHQDTEAFF
size: NA
V: TRBV7-9

CDR3: CASSGDGPGGYTF
size: NA
V: TRBV7-9

CDR3: CASSEGTGQETQYF
size: NA
V: TRBV9

CDR3: CATSRGLDNIVNTGELFF
size: few
V: TRBV15

CDR3: CASSQAGAGASDEQFF
size: NA
V: TRBV14

CDR3: CASSLGTSGGEQYF
size: few
V: TRBV27

CDR3: CASSQGVSAGNTIYF
size: NA
V: TRBV14

CDR3: CASRTGLNQPQHF
size: NA
V: TRBV27

CDR3: CASTLNSYEQYF
size: NA
V: TRBV28

CDR3: CATSRDSGATEQYF
size: NA
V: TRBV15

CDR3: CASTKNRPYEQYF
size: NA
V: TRBV7-2

CDR3: CASSVSGKVQFF
size: few
V: TRBV7-9

CDR3: CASSLVSLAGAEEQFF
size: NA
V: TRBV5-1

CDR3: CASSQDRGRVSPYEQYF
size: NA
V: TRBV4-1

CDR3: CASSSGVSTGELFF
size: NA
V: TRBV7-8

CDR3: CASSQIGTGPGGELFF
size: NA
V: TRBV4-3

CDR3: CASSAGPGEAGTEAFF
size: NA
V: TRBV5-4

CDR3: CASSFDRTNYGYTF
size: NA
V: TRBV7-9

CDR3: CASSLGGTGFINEQFF
size: NA
V: TRBV13

CDR3: CSGHASRFLANVLTF
size: NA
V: TRBV29-1

CDR3: CSVEFWRSPIADTQYF
size: NA
V: TRBV29-1

CDR3: CASSSRATLNTGELFF
size: NA
V: TRBV7-6

CDR3: CASHGLAAYTDTQYF
size: NA
V: TRBV27

CDR3: CASSAWTEGGDTQYF
size: NA
V: TRBV9

CDR3: CASFTPQGRSDTQYF
size: NA
V: TRBV7-9

CDR3: CASSGNTIYF
size: NA
V: TRBV9

CDR3: CASAGTTPGELFF
size: NA
V: TRBV9

CDR3: CASSHLFADRGAGNTIYF
size: once
V: TRBV4-2

CDR3: CASSVSGASSVEQYF
size: NA
V: TRBV9

CDR3: CASSRRSEGTKNTEAFF
size: NA
V: TRBV5-6

CDR3: CASSQAPPGNEQFF
size: once
V: TRBV4-3

CDR3: CASSYTRQALGPEAFF
size: once
V: TRBV6-6

CDR3: CASSETRDNEQFF
size: NA
V: TRBV9

CDR3: CASSRLANNEQFF
size: once
V: TRBV5-4

CDR3: CAWGRGSGSKVF
size: NA
V: TRBV30

CDR3: CASSLDRRPYEQYF
size: NA
V: TRBV28

CDR3: CSARGGTGSTYEQYF
size: NA
V: TRBV29-1

CDR3: CAWGTSGLTDTQYF
size: once
V: TRBV30

CDR3: CASSFGTYEQYF
size: NA
V: TRBV7-9

CDR3: CSVERDEEEQYF
size: NA
V: TRBV29-1

CDR3: CASSLTIGGGDEQYF
size: NA
V: TRBV6-1

CDR3: CASAGRDTEAFF
size: NA
V: TRBV7-6

CDR3: CASSIVGRGSNQPQHF
size: NA
V: TRBV19

CDR3: CATSRVVAGTDTQYF
size: NA
V: TRBV15

CDR3: CASSSDGPHQPQHF
size: few
V: TRBV7-8

CDR3: CASTDRSFPFTQYF
size: once
V: TRBV28

CDR3: CASSFAGGTTDTQYF
size: NA
V: TRBV7-9

CDR3: CASSQDYVSGELFF
size: NA
V: TRBV4-3

CDR3: CASREQGENTEAFF
size: NA
V: TRBV6-6

CDR3: CASLQGDEQYF
size: NA
V: TRBV27

CDR3: CASSPIYGGYEQYF
size: NA
V: TRBV4-1

CDR3: CASSSSPTEQFF
size: NA
V: TRBV27

CDR3: CASSFTSGHFYEQYF
size: NA
V: TRBV13